This TCR beta chain was recorded in a study of shared clonotypes between healthy human individuals. Whole-study context: Each donor's CD4 naive and CD4 memory cells filled three plates apiece, CD8 naive two, and CD8 memory one.

The V segment lost 0 bases and the J segment 4 bases; nucleotides outside the gene matches: 6. The CDR3 is made up of 17 amino acids. CDR1 and CDR2 from the germline V gene are LGHNA and YNFKEQ. TCRdb's table, derived via immunoSEQ multiplex PCR, lists solely in-frame clones and lacks some. The sample holds roughly 530,000 clones; roughly 95% are singletons and the top ten take approximately 0.062%. The receptor's source is a woman in her thirties in good health. Sequenced: naive CD4+ T cells sorted from blood. Subset described: CD45RA+ positively selected. The chain combines TRBV4-2 with TRBJ2-1; 10 bases line up with TRBD2. The CDR3: CASSQDRTSGPYNEQFF. CDR3 coding DNA: TGTGCCAGCAGCCAAGACCGGACTAGCGGTCCATACAATGAGCAGTTCTTC.